The sequence of this T cell receptor (beta chain) was determined in a study of post-analysis software for immune sequencing data. The wider study: Relapsing-remitting, secondary progressive and progressive-relapsing courses of multiple sclerosis were included.

Presence of unique molecular identifiers characterized the TCR beta cDNA libraries. Using its own MiXCR run on the PCR reads, TCRdb lists one record per CDR3 protein. The table lists 750,000 to 950,000 distinct CDR3 sequences, approximately 50% of them singletons. This clonotype was observed a handful of times. Antigen unknown. Findings and limits, study-wide: Significantly decreased normalized Chao1 diversity was recorded for multiple sclerosis patients relative to controls. Under F measure analysis, samples from one preparation batch co-clustered strongly. In patients, a few TRBV segments were more frequent than in controls, with TRBV5-6, TRBV5-1 and TRBV20-1 among them.

The CDR3 spans 19 residues. V gave up 3 bases and J gave up 0 bases, with 18 bases separating them. Sequencing was performed on blood. This chain uses TRBV12-3 or TRBV12-4 with TRBJ2-6, with D possibly TRBD1 on 5 matching bases. The receptor's source is a girl aged 5 to 17 with multiple sclerosis. CDR3: CASSFVRGSFNSGANVLTF. Written as DNA, the CDR3 is TGTGCCAGCAGTTTTGTAAGGGGTTCATTCAACTCTGGGGCCAACGTCCTGACTTTC.